This T cell receptor (beta chain) was profiled in a study of CD8 T cells in Susac syndrome. This CDR3 is built from 13 residues. V lost 5 bases to trimming and J lost 4 bases, with 10 bases between them. When the RNA was reverse transcribed, random hexamers were used with an input of about 0.45 to 1 ug. In TCRdb, the immunoSEQ multiplex PCR reads were re-called with MiXCR into one record per CDR3 protein. The data contain nearly 110,000 distinct CDR3 sequences, approximately 93% of them singletons. The chain employs TRBV12-3 or TRBV12-4 and TRBJ2-3; weak D call: TRBD1 (5 bases). The clonotype was recovered from a human donor with Susac syndrome. Sequences were obtained from CD8+ T cells from PBMCs. The CDR3 region has the DNA TGTGCCAGCAGTCCCAGGGTCCCAGATACGCAGTATTTT. Translated: CASSPRVPDTQYF.